This entry lists 14 T cell receptor beta chains sequenced from one sample in a study of cytomegalovirus exposure and HLA in healthy donors. With 60 Vbeta and 13 Jbeta primers, the PCR was carried out. TCRdb's copy holds only in-frame clones and misses some; the assay was immunoSEQ multiplex PCR. There are 120,000 to 150,000 clones in the sample; approximately 71% occur only once, and 4.9% lies in the top ten. The specimen was PBMCs. These receptors were obtained from a woman aged 45 to 65 in good health and CMV-seronegative.

The chain combines TRBV7-9 with TRBJ1-2; no firm D call. V lost 6 bases and J lost 2, with 13 bases in between. This CDR3 has 14 amino acids. CDR1 is SEHNR and CDR2 is FQNEAQ in the germline V gene (reference sequence). This CDR3 reads CASSPAGLNYGYTF. In nucleotides, the CDR3 is TGTGCCAGCAGTCCCGCCGGACTAAACTATGGCTACACCTTC.

The chain recombines TRBV9 with TRBJ2-5, with 11 positions matching TRBD2. The V segment lost 0 bases and the J segment 2 bases; nucleotides outside the gene matches: 3. The CDR3 consists of 16 residues. Germline V gives CDR1 SGDLS, CDR2 YYNGEE. The CDR3 region is CASSVDVAGGQETQYF. The CDR3 nucleotides read TGTGCCAGCAGCGTAGATGTAGCGGGGGGGCAAGAGACCCAGTACTTC.

The J gene is TRBJ1-1, the V gene TRBV20-1; 8 bases are a match to TRBD1. CDR1 is DFQATT and CDR2 is SNEGSKA in the germline V gene (reference sequence). This CDR3 spans 11 amino acids. With V trimmed by 6 bases and J by 10 bases, 7 bases remained unmatched. The CDR3 reads CSAPLQGGAFF. The CDR3 nucleotides read TGCAGTGCGCCGCTACAGGGGGGAGCTTTCTTT.

The chain couples TRBV2 to TRBJ2-1, with TRBD1 matching over 7 bases. V was pared by 3 bases and J by 6 bases, with 5 bases of the junction left unmatched. The CDR3 length is 14 residues. Per the germline V gene, CDR1 is SNHLY and CDR2 is FYNNEI. The CDR3 sequence is CASSDGQAGNEQFF. DNA of the CDR3: TGTGCCAGCAGTGACGGACAGGCGGGCAATGAGCAGTTCTTC.

This rearrangement joins TRBV6-1 to TRBJ1-5; perhaps TRBD1 as D (5 bases). This CDR3 contains 15 residues. Germline values: CDR1 MNHNS, CDR2 SASEGT. V lost 6 bases and J 0 bases, leaving 12 bases between the germline ends. CDR3: CASSPLGDSNQPQHF. The CDR3 region has the DNA TGTGCCAGCAGCCCCTTAGGGGATAGCAATCAGCCCCAGCATTTT.

The chain joins TRBV5-4 to TRBJ2-3; 11 nucleotides match TRBD2. Germline lookup yields CDR1 SGHNT and CDR2 YYREEE (reference sequence). The length of the CDR3 is 16 residues. Losses at the gene ends were 3 bases for V and 1 base for J; bases not matched to a gene: 4. CDR3 DNA sequence: TGTGCCAGCAGCTCCCGACTAGCGGGGCGCACAGATACGCAGTATTTT. Encoded protein: CASSSRLAGRTDTQYF. Filled out from reference TRBV5-4 and TRBJ2-3, the complete variable domain reads ETGVTQSPTHLIKTRGQQVTLRCSSQSGHNTVSWYQQALGQGPQFIFQYYREEENGRGNFPPRFSGLQFPNYSSELNVNALELDDSALYLCASSSRLAGRTDTQYFGPGTRLTVL.

V usage is TRBV10-1 and J usage is TRBJ2-2; D gene unclear. Per the germline V gene, CDR1 is WNHNN and CDR2 is SYGVQD (reference sequence). This CDR3 has 15 amino acids. V was clipped by 0 bases and J by 1 base, with 6 bases between them. CDR3 in amino acids: CASSESSGNTGELFF. CDR3 bases: TGCGCCAGCAGTGAGTCATCAGGGAACACCGGGGAGCTGTTTTTT.

This clone was observed a few times. The chain combines TRBV6-5 with TRBJ1-2; a possible D gene is TRBD1 (5 bases). Deletions cut 0 bases from V and 9 bases from J, with 17 bases between. Germline CDR1 and CDR2: MNHEY and SVGAGI. The CDR3 totals 15 residues. CDR3 loop: CASSYSRVPGDSYTF. For the CDR3, the DNA is TGTGCCAGCAGTTACTCGAGGGTTCCGGGGGATAGCTACACCTTC.

The chain combines TRBV6-1 with TRBJ1-5, with a tentative D call TRBD1 (6 bases). Per germline, CDR1 MNHNS and CDR2 SASEGT. The CDR3 totals 15 residues. The V end was cut by 6 bases, the J end by 2 bases, with 14 bases between. In DNA form, the CDR3 reads TGTGCCAGCAGCGGTCCAGGGGTGGGCAATCAGCCCCAGCATTTT. This sequence encodes CASSGPGVGNQPQHF.

The chain uses TRBV19 and TRBJ1-1; D uncertain. The CDR3 contains 15 residues. From germline, CDR1 is LNHDA and CDR2 SQIVND (reference sequence). V lost 4 bases, J lost 0 bases, and 12 bases lay in between. This CDR3 reads CASSRESSMNTEAFF. In DNA form, the CDR3 reads TGTGCCAGTAGTAGGGAGTCGAGCATGAACACTGAAGCTTTCTTT.

This clone occurred a few times. J is TRBJ2-1 and V is TRBV29-1; maybe TRBD1 (7 bases). This CDR3 contains 15 residues. Germline-derived CDR1 and CDR2 are SQVTM and ANQGSEA. Trimming cost V 8 bases and J 0 bases, with 17 bases left between them. CDR3 sequence: CSYATGDSSYNEQFF. CDR3 DNA sequence: TGCAGCTACGCGACGGGGGACAGCTCCTACAATGAGCAGTTCTTC.

The chain joins TRBV19 to TRBJ2-5, with D unresolved. V lost 5 bases and J 3 bases, leaving 19 bases between the germline ends. The length of the CDR3 is 16 residues. CDR1 is LNHDA and CDR2 is SQIVND in the germline V gene (reference sequence). The CDR3 sequence: CASSPVPATDKETQYF. The CDR3 DNA reads as TGTGCCAGTAGTCCCGTCCCGGCGACTGATAAAGAGACCCAGTACTTC.

The chain combines TRBV20-1 with TRBJ2-7; D call uncertain. CDR1 and CDR2 (germline): DFQATT, SNEGSKA (reference sequence). Between the trimmed V and J ends, which lost 4 bases and 3 bases, there was a span of 7 bases. This CDR3 is built from 11 residues. Here the CDR3 DNA reads TGCAGTGCTATTGACAACTACGAGCAGTACTTC. Its protein is CSAIDNYEQYF.

The CDR3 nucleotides are TGTGCCAGCAGCTTACCGCTTACTAGCACAGATACGCAGTATTTT. Protein: CASSLPLTSTDTQYF. This rearrangement joins TRBV7-2 to TRBJ2-3; D gene unclear. Between the trimmed V and J ends, which lost 2 bases and 0 bases, there was a span of 9 bases. Looked up from germline, CDR1 is SGHTA and CDR2 is FQGNSA. CDR3 length equals 15 residues.